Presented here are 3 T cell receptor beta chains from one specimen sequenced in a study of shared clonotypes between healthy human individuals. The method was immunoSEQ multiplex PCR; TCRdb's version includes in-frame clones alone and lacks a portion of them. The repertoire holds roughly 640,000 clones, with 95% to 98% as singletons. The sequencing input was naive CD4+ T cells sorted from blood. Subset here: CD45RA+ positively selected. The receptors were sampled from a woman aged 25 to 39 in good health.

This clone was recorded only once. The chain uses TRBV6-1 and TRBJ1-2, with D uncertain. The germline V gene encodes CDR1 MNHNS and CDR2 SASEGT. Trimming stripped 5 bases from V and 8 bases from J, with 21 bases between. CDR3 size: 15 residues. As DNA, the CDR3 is TGTGCCAGCAGTCGGTCGTGGGCCACCCCGGGGGGCTACACCTTC. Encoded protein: CASSRSWATPGGYTF.

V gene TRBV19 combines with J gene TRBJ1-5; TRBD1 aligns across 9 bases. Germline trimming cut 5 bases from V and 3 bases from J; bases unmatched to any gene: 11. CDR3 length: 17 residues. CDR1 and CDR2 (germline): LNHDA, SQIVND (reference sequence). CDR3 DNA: TGTGCCAGTAGTCCCGGGACAGGGTCCGTAATCAATCAGCCCCAGCATTTT. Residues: CASSPGTGSVINQPQHF.

For the CDR3, the DNA is TGTGCCACCGGACGCGGCTCTGGAAACACCATATATTTT. Its protein is CATGRGSGNTIYF. This chain connects TRBV10-3 to TRBJ1-3; no clear D gene. The V end was cut by 10 bases, the J end by 0 bases, with 10 bases between. This CDR3 region has 13 residues. Germline loops: CDR1 ENHRY, CDR2 SYGVKD.